One TCR beta chain is described in this entry. Source study methods: Amplification of reference gene primers was used by the study to estimate nucleated cell counts. Clones were read by immunoSEQ multiplex PCR, and TCRdb kept only the in-frame ones, dropping some. Clone size and V and J calls were adopted from that table, with D and trimming inferred from the DNA. The table lists about 200,000 clones, 80% to 90% of them singletons. This record comes from a study of blood T cell repertoires in COVID-19. Study overall: Sites in the United States, Italy and Spain provided acute and convalescent COVID-19 samples.

The clonotype originates from a woman at least 80 years old with acute or convalescent COVID-19. Sequencing was performed on peripheral blood.

CDR3 residues: CASSETYSNQPQHF. DNA of the CDR3: TGTGCCAGCAGCGAGACATATAGCAATCAGCCCCAGCATTTT. This chain connects TRBV6-4 to TRBJ1-5; no reliable D call. Deletions cut 6 bases from V and 0 bases from J, with 9 bases between. The V gene's germline CDR1 is MRHNA and CDR2 SNTAGT. This CDR3 is 14 amino acids long.